Below are 4 T cell receptor beta chains sequenced from a single sample in a study of blood T cells in healthy people across ages. PCR was performed a second time for about 7 to 11 cycles using a sample-barcoded 5' primer and a J-beta primer mix. TCRdb itself ran the 5' RACE reads through MiXCR, one entry per CDR3 protein. The data hold around 1.5 million distinct CDR3 sequences, with 30% to 35% observed a single time. Sequencing was carried out using blood. The receptors were gathered from a woman aged 25 to 39 in good health.

This clonotype was seen only a few times. V usage is TRBV12-3 or TRBV12-4 and J usage is TRBJ2-3; D unclear. The V end was cut by 7 bases, the J end by 4 bases, with 18 bases between. The CDR3 sequence is 15 residues long. CDR3 amino acids: CASKSGFGWSDTQYF. The CDR3 DNA reads as TGTGCCAGCAAAAGTGGCTTCGGGTGGTCAGATACGCAGTATTTT.

This clonotype was observed a few times. This chain uses TRBV20-1 with TRBJ2-7; weak D call: TRBD1 (5 bases). CDR1 and CDR2 from the germline V gene are DFQATT and SNEGSKA (reference sequence). The V end lost 5 bases, the J end lost 1 base, and 15 bases lay between the germline ends. The CDR3 is 14 residues long. CDR3 coding DNA: TGCAGTGCTCGTCAGGGTTCCTGGTCCTACGAGCAGTACTTC. Encoded protein: CSARQGSWSYEQYF.

The V call is TRBV5-1, the J call TRBJ2-7, with 7 bases aligning to TRBD1. With V trimmed by 4 bases and J by 3 bases, 16 bases remained unmatched. Germline CDR1 reads SGHRS; CDR2 reads YFSETQ. The length of the CDR3 is 17 residues. CDR3: CASSPNLNRGPNYEQYF. The DNA of the CDR3 is TGCGCCAGCAGCCCCAACCTAAACAGGGGACCCAACTACGAGCAGTACTTC. Filled out from reference TRBV5-1 and TRBJ2-7, the complete variable domain reads KAGVTQTPRYLIKTRGQQVTLSCSPISGHRSVSWYQQTPGQGLQFLFEYFSETQRNKGNFPGRFSGRQFSNSRSEMNVSTLELGDSALYLCASSPNLNRGPNYEQYFGPGTRLTVT.

This clonotype was picked up a small number of times. The chain uses TRBV6-5 and TRBJ2-1; D unresolved. Germline values: CDR1 MNHEY, CDR2 SVGAGI. The CDR3 has 15 amino acids. Trimming shortened V by 5 bases and J by 4 bases, and 15 bases separated the two germline ends. This CDR3 is CASSPYQNPYNEQFF. DNA for the CDR3: TGTGCCAGCAGTCCCTATCAGAACCCGTACAATGAGCAGTTCTTC.